This TCR beta chain was recorded in a study of T cells after yellow fever vaccination. General observations from the study: Weaker in magnitude, the secondary response showed a faster peak on day 5 versus 15. CD4 and CD8 compartments shared a small share of clonotypes, likely from convergent recombination. Primary-vaccination clones mostly resurfaced post-booster (under 98% CD4, under 90% CD8).

There are a few counts of this clonotype. Its antigen is unknown. Trimming removed 0 bases from V and 2 bases from J, with 5 bases in between. Germline V lookup: CDR1 SGHTA, CDR2 FQGNSA. The CDR3 consists of 14 residues. Making TCR cDNA involved 5'RACE template switching, which added UMIs and a universal primer site. TCRdb reprocessed the 5' RACE reads via MiXCR and lists one record per CDR3 protein. Seen here are about 350,000 distinct CDR3 sequences, 7% to 9% observed once, and the top ten hold under 20%. Sample: PBMCs, taken 45 days after the first yellow fever vaccination. The clonotype was recovered from a man in his late teens or twenties who received the YFV17D yellow fever vaccine. The rearrangement links TRBV7-2 to TRBJ2-4; D gene unclear. CDR3 coding DNA: TGTGCCAGCAGCTTAGCTACAACCAAAAACATTCAGTACTTC. It is translated as CASSLATTKNIQYF.